Described below is a single TCR beta chain sequence and its context. This sample stems from a study of blood T cell repertoires in COVID-19. Looking at the study overall: Acute and convalescent COVID-19 samples came from the United States, Italy and Spain. Sources were T cells, B-cell-depleted T cells, or PBMCs; the material itself was cDNA or gDNA.

This CDR3 is 16 amino acids long. Trimming removed 4 bases from V and 1 base from J; junction bases left unmatched: 7. Germline-derived CDR1 and CDR2 are SGHAT and FQNNGV. Original analysis: Estimation of nucleated cell counts relied on the amplification of reference gene primers. Data came from immunoSEQ multiplex PCR; TCRdb stores just in-frame clones and leaves some out. V, J and clone size are those of that table, while D and trimming were read from the DNA. The profile covers a few hundred thousand clones, with roughly 85% appearing a single time and about 3.9% taken by the ten largest. This chain connects TRBV11-2 to TRBJ1-1, with 9 bases matching TRBD1. The sequence derives from a woman of 80 years or more with acute or convalescent COVID-19. Specimen: peripheral blood. Here the CDR3 reads CASSYPGQGPNTEAFF. The CDR3, as DNA: TGTGCCAGCAGCTACCCGGGACAGGGACCGAACACTGAAGCTTTCTTT.